What follows are 21 T cell receptor beta chains derived from one specimen sequenced in a study of identical twins. MiXCR, applied by TCRdb to the 5' RACE reads, yields one record per CDR3 protein. The data contain under 900,000 distinct CDR3 sequences, about 18% of them singletons. These same data were also listed under a study on T cells expressing NK-cell markers.

The sample taken for sequencing was PBMCs. The source of these receptors is a woman between 18 and 30 years old in good health.

This clonotype was detected only a few times. This chain uses TRBV4-1 with TRBJ2-7, with D tentatively TRBD1 (6 bases). CDR3 length: 17 amino acids. Germline V gives CDR1 MGHRA, CDR2 YSYEKL. V was trimmed by 1 base and J by 6 bases, leaving 22 bases between them. CDR3 nucleotide sequence: TGCGCCAGCAGCCAAGGCTCGACAGGTGACCACCTGGGCGAGCAGTACTTC. Translating it yields CASSQGSTGDHLGEQYF.

This clonotype came up a few times. The chain joins TRBV10-3 to TRBJ2-1; 10 bases map to TRBD2. Germline V gene sequence: CDR1 ENHRY, CDR2 SYGVKD. The V segment lost 3 bases and the J segment 5 bases; nucleotides outside the gene matches: 10. CDR3 length: 17 amino acids. CDR3 in DNA: TGTGCCATCAGTGAAAACGAGGGACTAGCGACGAACAATGAGCAGTTCTTC. Amino acids: CAISENEGLATNNEQFF.

In this sample, this clonotype turned up a few times. This rearrangement joins TRBV20-1 to TRBJ2-7; 7 bases match TRBD2. The V segment lost 3 bases and the J segment 3 bases; nucleotides outside the gene matches: 2. Germline CDR1 reads DFQATT; CDR2 reads SNEGSKA (reference sequence). This CDR3 spans 12 amino acids. For the CDR3, the DNA is TGCAGTGCTAGCGGGGGGTTCTACGAGCAGTACTTC. Residues: CSASGGFYEQYF.

This clonotype came up a few times. V is TRBV7-2 and J is TRBJ2-1; 9 nucleotides agree with TRBD1. V shed 4 bases, J shed 4 bases, and the junction held 5 bases outside the gene matches. Germline V gives CDR1 SGHTA, CDR2 FQGNSA. CDR3 length: 15 residues. The CDR3 DNA reads as TGTGCCAGCAGCTCCGTAGACAGGGGGTACAATGAGCAGTTCTTC. It translates to CASSSVDRGYNEQFF.

Only a few counts were recorded for this clonotype. V and J are TRBV6-5 and TRBJ2-2; D might be TRBD2 (5 bases). Trimming took off 2 bases at V and 3 bases at J, with 7 bases between the two ends. The CDR3 length is 14 residues. CDR1 is MNHEY and CDR2 is SVGAGI in the germline V gene. Here the CDR3 reads CASSYLLDTGELFF. The CDR3 DNA is TGTGCCAGCAGTTACCTACTAGACACCGGGGAGCTGTTTTTT.

This clonotype was counted between two and nine times. The chain couples TRBV29-1 to TRBJ1-1, with D possibly being TRBD1 (5 bases). The CDR3 runs to 11 residues. V was cut by 7 bases and J by 3 bases, with 9 bases left in between. The germline CDR1 and CDR2 sequences are SQVTM and ANQGSEA. The CDR3 reads CSAGGDTEAFF. CDR3 nucleotide sequence: TGCAGCGCCGGGGGAGACACTGAAGCTTTCTTT.

The V call is TRBV6-5, the J call TRBJ1-3; D is uncertain. Between the trimmed V and J ends, which lost 3 bases and 2 bases, there was a span of 5 bases. CDR3 length equals 13 residues. Germline V gives CDR1 MNHEY, CDR2 SVGAGI. The CDR3, as DNA: TGTGCCAGCAGTTATGAGGCTGGAAACACCATATATTTT. This sequence encodes CASSYEAGNTIYF.

The J gene is TRBJ1-2, the V gene TRBV29-1; TRBD1 agrees at 8 bases. Per the germline V gene, CDR1 is SQVTM and CDR2 is ANQGSEA. This CDR3 is built from 14 residues. V shed 7 bases, J shed 4 bases, and the junction held 11 bases outside the gene matches. The CDR3 DNA follows: TGCAGCGCGGATCGACAGGGGCTCAGCTATGGCTACACCTTC. Amino acids: CSADRQGLSYGYTF. The entire variable domain, with the rest obtained from reference TRBV29-1 and TRBJ1-2, is as follows: SAVISQKPSRDICQRGTSLTIQCQVDSQVTMMFWYRQQPGQSLTLIATANQGSEATYESGFVIDKFPISRPNLTFSTLTVSNMSPEDSSIYLCSADRQGLSYGYTFGSGTRLTVV.

The chain carries TRBV27 and TRBJ2-7; no reliable D call. Germline CDR1 is MNHEY and CDR2 is SMNVEV (reference sequence). With 4 bases removed from V and 3 bases from J, the gap between germline ends came to 16 bases. The CDR3 totals 15 residues. CDR3 loop: CASSSSGPPYYEQYF. In nucleotides, the CDR3 is TGTGCCAGCAGTTCCTCCGGGCCGCCTTACTACGAGCAGTACTTC.

The V gene is TRBV20-1, the J gene TRBJ2-7; maybe TRBD1 (5 bases). Germline CDR1 DFQATT, CDR2 SNEGSKA (reference sequence). The CDR3 is 12 residues long. The ends were cut back, 1 base at V and 5 bases at J, with 9 bases in the middle. CDR3 in amino acids: CSARVGLDEQYF. CDR3 coding DNA: TGCAGTGCTAGAGTGGGGCTCGACGAGCAGTACTTC.

This clonotype appeared a few times. The rearrangement uses TRBV20-1 and TRBJ2-5; possible D gene TRBD2, 5 bases. The CDR3 spans 15 residues. Trimming pared 1 base from V and 2 bases from J, leaving 14 bases between. Germline assignment: CDR1 DFQATT and CDR2 SNEGSKA (reference sequence). This CDR3 is CSARVEAYPQETQYF. CDR3 coding DNA: TGCAGTGCTAGAGTGGAGGCCTATCCTCAAGAGACCCAGTACTTC.

This clonotype turned up a few times. The chain carries TRBV7-2 and TRBJ2-5; 10 bases fit TRBD2. The germline gives CDR1 SGHTA, CDR2 FQGNSA. Trimming took 4 bases from V and 2 from J; bases not matched to a gene: 4. The CDR3 spans 15 residues. CDR3: CASSSAGGRQETQYF. DNA for the CDR3: TGTGCCAGCAGCTCAGCGGGAGGGCGACAAGAGACCCAGTACTTC.

This chain joins TRBV5-5 and TRBJ1-2; the match to TRBD1 covers 7 bases. The V segment lost 4 bases and the J segment 6 bases; nucleotides outside the gene matches: 15. Germline V gene data show CDR1 as SGHKS and CDR2 as YYEKEE (reference sequence). This CDR3 comprises 16 residues. The CDR3 protein is CASSPTLDRAFHGYTF. CDR3 DNA sequence: TGTGCCAGCAGCCCAACTCTCGACAGGGCCTTCCATGGCTACACCTTC.

The chain links TRBV20-1 to TRBJ1-5, with D possibly matching TRBD1 (6 bases). Germline assignment: CDR1 DFQATT and CDR2 SNEGSKA (reference sequence). V lost 3 bases and J 3 bases, leaving 15 bases between the germline ends. The CDR3 sequence is 15 residues long. As DNA, the CDR3 is TGCAGTGCTAGTAAAGGGGACACTTTCAATCAGCCCCAGCATTTT. Protein: CSASKGDTFNQPQHF.

In its sample, this clonotype was seen a few times. J is TRBJ2-4 and V is TRBV5-1; 12 nucleotides line up with TRBD2. Germline trimming cut 4 bases from V and 0 bases from J; bases unmatched to any gene: 11. This CDR3 has 19 residues. Germline V CDR1 and CDR2: SGHRS, YFSETQ. DNA for the CDR3: TGCGCCAGCAGCCTCTCGCCGGGACTAGCGGGCGTAGCCAAAAACATTCAGTACTTC. Translating it yields CASSLSPGLAGVAKNIQYF.

The chain has TRBV9 and TRBJ2-1; TRBD1 is a possible D gene (6 bases). CDR1 and CDR2 from the germline V gene are SGDLS and YYNGEE. Trimming stripped 3 bases from V and 4 bases from J, with 14 bases between. The CDR3 covers 15 residues. CDR3 nucleotide sequence: TGTGCCAGCAGCGCCCAGGACAGAAAATACAATGAGCAGTTCTTC. It encodes CASSAQDRKYNEQFF. The whole variable domain, remainder taken from reference TRBV9 and TRBJ2-1, is DSGVTQTPKHLITATGQRVTLRCSPRSGDLSVYWYQQSLDQGLQFLIQYYNGEERAKGNILERFSAQQFPDLHSELNLSSLELGDSALYFCASSAQDRKYNEQFFGPGTRLTVL.

This clonotype was observed a handful of times. V usage is TRBV7-9 and J usage is TRBJ2-7, with D unclear. The CDR3 consists of 15 residues. From germline, CDR1 is SEHNR and CDR2 FQNEAQ (reference sequence). The V end lost 5 bases, the J end lost 4 bases, and 18 bases lay between the germline ends. The CDR3, as DNA: TGTGCCAGCAGCGCAAAGGTTGGTGTACCGTACGAGCAGTACTTC. This codes for CASSAKVGVPYEQYF.

The chain recombines TRBV7-3 with TRBJ2-7, with D maybe TRBD2 (6 bases). The V gene's germline CDR1 is SGHTA and CDR2 FQGTGA. This CDR3 has 14 amino acids. Trimming shortened V by 4 bases and J by 5 bases, and 15 bases separated the two germline ends. DNA of the CDR3: TGTGCCAGCAGCTCCTCGGGGTCGGGGGACGAGCAGTACTTC. Translation: CASSSSGSGDEQYF.

This clonotype was counted a few times. The chain employs TRBV6-1 and TRBJ2-3, with 14 bases identical to TRBD2. Germline trimming cut 6 bases from V and 2 bases from J; bases unmatched to any gene: 4. Germline CDR1 and CDR2: MNHNS and SASEGT. This CDR3 has 16 residues. DNA for the CDR3: TGTGCCAGCAGCCGGGGACTAGCGGGGGCCACAGATACGCAGTATTTT. Amino acids: CASSRGLAGATDTQYF.

This chain uses TRBV9 with TRBJ1-2; 9 nucleotides align to TRBD1. CDR3 length: 15 amino acids. V dropped 4 bases and J dropped 7; count of bases not matched to a gene: 11. Germline V CDR1 and CDR2: SGDLS, YYNGEE. The CDR3 here is CASSTRTGARGGYTF. CDR3 nucleotide sequence: TGTGCCAGCAGCACCCGGACAGGGGCGCGCGGTGGCTACACCTTC.

This clonotype has just a few counts. The chain couples TRBV12-3 or TRBV12-4 to TRBJ2-5; 14 bases map to TRBD2. The CDR3 is 15 amino acids. V was pared by 4 bases and J by 7 bases, with 5 bases of the junction left unmatched. CDR3: CASSSTSGRAGTQYF. CDR3 DNA sequence: TGTGCCAGCAGTTCGACTAGCGGGAGGGCTGGGACCCAGTACTTC.